The sequence of this TCR beta chain was determined in a study of blood T cells in healthy people across ages. Combining a sample-barcoded 5' primer with a J-beta primer mix, a second PCR ran for roughly 7 to 12 cycles. Every molecule of cDNA carried a tag from a template-switch adaptor with 12 random nucleotides. TCRdb re-called the 5' RACE reads with MiXCR, one entry per CDR3 protein. The sample lists about 800,000 distinct CDR3 sequences; roughly 60% were seen once. Germline V gene data show CDR1 as SEHNR and CDR2 as FQNEAQ (reference sequence). CDR3 length: 15 residues. V lost 1 base, J lost 4 bases, and 13 bases lay in between. Notes on the study in general: A greater number of naive CD4+ cells and higher diversity distinguished long-lived donors from aged donors.

This clonotype has a handful of counts. Its matching antigen is unknown. The specimen was blood. V usage is TRBV7-9 and J usage is TRBJ1-2; TRBD1 might be the D (6 bases). This TCR came from a man aged 30 to 39 in good health. CDR3 in DNA: TGTGCCAGCAGCTTAGGTGGGGGGCCCAGCTATGGCTACACCTTC. This translates into CASSLGGGPSYGYTF.